The 11 T cell receptor beta chains given below trace back to one sample, sequenced in a study of CD4+ T cells in melanoma. Using immunoSEQ multiplex PCR, the repertoire was profiled, and TCRdb retains in-frame clones only, with some absent. The sample consists of 9,000 to 13,000 clones, 55% to 75% of them appearing once. Sequencing was carried out using cells from a culture (not recorded whether cultured in vitro). The receptor source for this set is a human donor with melanoma.

The chain is built from TRBV19 and TRBJ1-2; D ambiguous. V was cut by 3 bases and J by 4 bases, with 12 bases left in between. CDR3 length: 14 amino acids. The germline V gene encodes CDR1 LNHDA and CDR2 SQIVND (reference sequence). CDR3 sequence (DNA): TGTGCCAGTAGTATCAGAGGGCTCTCCTATGGCTACACCTTC. It specifies CASSIRGLSYGYTF.

This chain links TRBV7-6 with TRBJ2-1, with no clear D. The CDR3 is 15 amino acids. V lost 4 bases and J 6 bases, leaving 16 bases between the germline ends. Looked up from germline, CDR1 is SGHVS and CDR2 is FNYEAQ. Here the CDR3 DNA reads TGTGCCAGCAGCTCACTCTCTCTAAGCTCCAATGAGCAGTTCTTC. This sequence encodes CASSSLSLSSNEQFF.

The chain joins TRBV4-2 to TRBJ2-3, with 7 nucleotides matching TRBD2. V lost 0 bases, J lost 4 bases, and 7 bases stayed unmatched. CDR3 length: 16 amino acids. Germline V lookup: CDR1 LGHNA, CDR2 YNFKEQ. The CDR3 DNA is TGTGCCAGCAGCCAAGATGCGGGGGAGGGAGCAGATACGCAGTATTTT. Amino acids: CASSQDAGEGADTQYF.

The rearrangement joins TRBV5-1 to TRBJ2-5; 7 nucleotides match TRBD2. Trimming at V came to 1 base and at J to 4 bases, leaving 13 bases not matched to a gene. The CDR3 sequence is 17 residues long. Germline CDR1 is SGHRS and CDR2 is YFSETQ. The CDR3 DNA follows: TGCGCCAGCAGCTTGAGGGAGGGTGGTGCGGGAGCAGAGACCCAGTACTTC. It codes for CASSLREGGAGAETQYF.

This sequence joins TRBV9 and TRBJ1-2; TRBD1 aligns across 8 bases. Germline values: CDR1 SGDLS, CDR2 YYNGEE. With 3 bases clipped from V and 7 bases from J, the junction kept 8 bases outside the gene matches. CDR3 length: 14 amino acids. CDR3 region: CASSADRALGGYTF. DNA for the CDR3: TGTGCCAGCAGCGCGGACAGGGCATTGGGTGGCTACACCTTC.

This sequence joins TRBV30 and TRBJ2-3, with D unclear. Trimming cost V 0 bases and J 3 bases, with 7 bases left between them. Germline V CDR1 and CDR2: GTSNPN, SVGIG (reference sequence). CDR3 size: 13 residues. The CDR3 nucleotides are TGTGCCTGGAGTGTATGGATTACAGATACGCAGTATTTT. Translated, it gives CAWSVWITDTQYF.

The chain employs TRBV7-2 and TRBJ1-2; D uncertain. Germline V gene lookup returns CDR1 SGHTA and CDR2 FQGNSA. The V end was cut by 2 bases, the J end by 1 base, with 5 bases between. This CDR3 is 13 amino acids long. In DNA form, the CDR3 reads TGTGCCAGCAGCTTAAACTTTAACTATGGCTACACCTTC. It yields the protein CASSLNFNYGYTF.

A few counts support this clone. The J gene is TRBJ1-5, the V gene TRBV7-9, with TRBD1 identical over 7 bases. The CDR3 contains 14 residues. The junction had 3 bases not matched to a gene; V was cut back by 5 bases and J by 2 bases. Per germline, CDR1 SEHNR and CDR2 FQNEAQ (reference sequence). The CDR3 sequence: CASSPTGGNQPQHF. For the CDR3, the DNA is TGTGCCAGCAGCCCCACAGGGGGCAATCAGCCCCAGCATTTT. The full variable domain, in which reference TRBV7-9 and TRBJ1-5 provide the parts outside the CDR3, is DTGVSQNPRHKITKRGQNVTFRCDPISEHNRLYWYRQTLGQGPEFLTYFQNEAQLEKSRLLSDRFSAERPKGSFSTLEIQRTEQGDSAMYLCASSPTGGNQPQHFGDGTRLSIL.

The genes are TRBV6-5 and TRBJ2-1, with D tentatively TRBD2 (5 bases). This CDR3 contains 15 residues. Trimming removed 2 bases at V and 2 bases at J, with 10 bases between. The germline gives CDR1 MNHEY, CDR2 SVGAGI. The CDR3 DNA reads TGTGCCAGCAGTTACCTGGACTCAACCTACAATGAGCAGTTCTTC. It specifies CASSYLDSTYNEQFF.

CDR3 DNA sequence: TGTGCCAGTAGTGCACAGGGAGGCTATGGCTACACCTTC. Translated, it gives CASSAQGGYGYTF. The chain recombines TRBV19 with TRBJ1-2, with D possibly being TRBD1 (6 bases). This CDR3 contains 13 residues. From germline, CDR1 is LNHDA and CDR2 SQIVND (reference sequence). The V gene lost 5 bases and the J gene lost 4 bases, with 11 bases spanning the gap.

The genes are TRBV4-1 and TRBJ2-2; TRBD2 agrees at 13 bases. The CDR3 extends over 19 amino acids. Germline CDR1 is MGHRA and CDR2 is YSYEKL. V shed 4 bases and J 3 bases; nucleotides not matched to a gene: 11. CDR3 coding DNA: TGCGCCAGCAGCCTATACTTAACTAGCGGGGGGGGTTACACCGGGGAGCTGTTTTTT. As protein: CASSLYLTSGGGYTGELFF.